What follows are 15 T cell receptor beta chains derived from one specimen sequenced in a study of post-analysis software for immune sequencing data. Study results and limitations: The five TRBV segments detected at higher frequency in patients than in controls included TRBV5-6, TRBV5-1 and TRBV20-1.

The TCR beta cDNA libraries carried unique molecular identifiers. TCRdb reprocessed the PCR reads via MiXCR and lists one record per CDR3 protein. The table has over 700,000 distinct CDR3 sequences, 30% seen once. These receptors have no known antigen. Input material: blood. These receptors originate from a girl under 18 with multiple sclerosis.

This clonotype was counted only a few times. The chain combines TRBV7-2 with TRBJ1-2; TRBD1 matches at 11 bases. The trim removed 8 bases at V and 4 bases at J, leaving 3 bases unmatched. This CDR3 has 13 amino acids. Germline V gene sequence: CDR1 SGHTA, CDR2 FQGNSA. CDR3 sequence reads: CASGTGGRYGYTF. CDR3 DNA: TGTGCCAGCGGGACAGGGGGTCGCTATGGCTACACCTTC.

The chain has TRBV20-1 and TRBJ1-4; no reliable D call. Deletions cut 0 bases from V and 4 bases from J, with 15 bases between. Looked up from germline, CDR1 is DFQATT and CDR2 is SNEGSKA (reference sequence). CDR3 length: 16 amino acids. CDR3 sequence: CSARDAAQSHNEKLFF. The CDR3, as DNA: TGCAGTGCTAGAGATGCGGCACAGTCCCATAATGAAAAACTGTTTTTT.

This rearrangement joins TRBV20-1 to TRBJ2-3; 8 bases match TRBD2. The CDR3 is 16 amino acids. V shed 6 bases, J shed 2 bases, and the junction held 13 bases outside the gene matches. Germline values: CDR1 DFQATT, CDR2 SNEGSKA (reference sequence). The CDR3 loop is CSASPGAGDFTDTQYF. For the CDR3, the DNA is TGCAGTGCCTCCCCCGGAGCGGGGGACTTCACAGATACGCAGTATTTT.

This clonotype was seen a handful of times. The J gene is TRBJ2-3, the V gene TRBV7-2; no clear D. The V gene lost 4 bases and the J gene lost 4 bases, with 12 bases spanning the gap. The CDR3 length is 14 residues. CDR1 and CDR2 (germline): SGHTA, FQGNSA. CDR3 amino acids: CASSSDARPDTQYF. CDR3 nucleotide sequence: TGTGCCAGCAGCTCAGATGCCCGCCCAGATACGCAGTATTTT.

The CDR3 nucleotides read TGCAGTTACAGGGCTAGCACAGATACGCAGTATTTT. Amino acids: CSYRASTDTQYF. The V gene is TRBV29-1, the J gene TRBJ2-3, with D possibly matching TRBD1 (6 bases). The CDR3 runs 12 residues. Germline values: CDR1 SQVTM, CDR2 ANQGSEA.

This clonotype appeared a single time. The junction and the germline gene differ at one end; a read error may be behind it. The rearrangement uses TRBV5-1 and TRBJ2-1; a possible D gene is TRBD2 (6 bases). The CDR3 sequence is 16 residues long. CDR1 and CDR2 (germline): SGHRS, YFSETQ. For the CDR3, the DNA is TGCGCCAGCAGCTTAGAGGGTAGCGGCCTATACAATGAGCGGTTCTTC. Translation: CASSLEGSGLYNERFF.

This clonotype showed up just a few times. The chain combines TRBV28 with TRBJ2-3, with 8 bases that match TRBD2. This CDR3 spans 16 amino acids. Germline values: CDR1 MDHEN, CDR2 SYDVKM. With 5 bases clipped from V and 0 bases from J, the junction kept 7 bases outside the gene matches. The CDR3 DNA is TGTGCCAGCAGTCAGTTCGGGGGGGCCAGCACAGATACGCAGTATTTT. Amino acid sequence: CASSQFGGASTDTQYF.

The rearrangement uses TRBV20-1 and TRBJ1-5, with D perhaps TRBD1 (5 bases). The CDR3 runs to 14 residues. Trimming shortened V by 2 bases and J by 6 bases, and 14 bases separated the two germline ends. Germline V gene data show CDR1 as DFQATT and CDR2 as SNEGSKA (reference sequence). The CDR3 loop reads CSARPPEGSQPQHF. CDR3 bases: TGCAGTGCTAGACCCCCGGAGGGGAGTCAGCCCCAGCATTTT.

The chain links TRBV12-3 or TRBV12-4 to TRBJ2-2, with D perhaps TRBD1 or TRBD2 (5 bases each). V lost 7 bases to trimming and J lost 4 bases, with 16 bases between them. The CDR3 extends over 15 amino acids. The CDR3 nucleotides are TGTGCCAGCACCGAACCGGGGCACAGCACCGGGGAGCTGTTTTTT. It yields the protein CASTEPGHSTGELFF.

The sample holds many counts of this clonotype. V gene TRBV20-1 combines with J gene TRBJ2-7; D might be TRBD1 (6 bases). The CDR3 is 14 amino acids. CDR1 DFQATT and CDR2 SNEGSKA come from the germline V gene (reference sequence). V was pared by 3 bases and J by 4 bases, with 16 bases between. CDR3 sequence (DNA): TGCAGTGCTAGCCCAGCAGGGGATAGGTACGAGCAGTACTTC. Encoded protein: CSASPAGDRYEQYF.

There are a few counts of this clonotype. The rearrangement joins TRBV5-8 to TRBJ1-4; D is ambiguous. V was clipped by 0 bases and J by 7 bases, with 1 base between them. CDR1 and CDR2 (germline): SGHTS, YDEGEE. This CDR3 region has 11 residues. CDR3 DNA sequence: TGTGCCAGCAGCTTGGTTGAAAAACTGTTTTTT. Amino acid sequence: CASSLVEKLFF.

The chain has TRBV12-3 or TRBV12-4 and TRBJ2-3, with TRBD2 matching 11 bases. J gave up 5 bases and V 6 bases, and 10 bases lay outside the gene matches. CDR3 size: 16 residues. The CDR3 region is CASSGDSGGAGDTQYF. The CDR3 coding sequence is TGTGCCAGCAGCGGCGATAGCGGGGGGGCCGGAGATACGCAGTATTTT.

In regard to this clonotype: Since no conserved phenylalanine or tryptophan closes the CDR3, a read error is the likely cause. The CDR3 loop is CASSHTGPNSYNEQFS. CDR3 coding DNA: TGTGCCAGCAGTCACACGGGACCAAACTCCTACAATGAGCAGTTCTCC. The gene calls are TRBV25-1 and TRBJ2-1, with D perhaps assigned TRBD1 or TRBD2 (5 bases each). The CDR3 covers 16 residues. Germline lookup yields CDR1 MGHDK and CDR2 SYGVNS. The V end was cut by 5 bases, the J end by 0 bases, with 14 bases between.

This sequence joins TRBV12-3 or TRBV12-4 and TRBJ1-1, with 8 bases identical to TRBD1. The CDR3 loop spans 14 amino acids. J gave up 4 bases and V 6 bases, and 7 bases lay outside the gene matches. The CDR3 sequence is CASRPTGVATEAFF. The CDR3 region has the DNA TGTGCCAGCAGACCGACAGGGGTTGCCACTGAAGCTTTCTTT.

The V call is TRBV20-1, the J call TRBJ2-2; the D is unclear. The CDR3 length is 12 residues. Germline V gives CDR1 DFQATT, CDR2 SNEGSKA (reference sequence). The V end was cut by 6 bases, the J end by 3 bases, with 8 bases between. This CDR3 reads CSAQPYTGELFF. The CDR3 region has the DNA TGCAGTGCCCAACCGTACACCGGGGAGCTGTTTTTT.